This T cell receptor (beta chain) was sequenced for a study of shared clonotypes between healthy human individuals. General study points: When compared with the clonotypes that were shared by all four sorted-subset donors, the non-shared clonotypes turned out to have lower generation probabilities.

The CDR3 is 14 amino acids. The V end was cut by 4 bases, the J end by 5 bases, with 15 bases between. The germline gives CDR1 SGHDT, CDR2 YYEEEE. Genomic DNA per cell subset filled all wells of several immunoSEQ plates. Only in-frame clones appear in the TCRdb table, and some are missing; sequencing was by immunoSEQ multiplex PCR. Here the sample spans some 2,500,000 clones, more than 85% being singletons. This clone showed up just once. The target antigen is unknown. Sequencing was carried out using naive CD4+ T cells from PBMCs. The subset denotes: CD45RA+ positively selected. This chain links TRBV5-6 with TRBJ1-2; D remains unclear. The clonotype was recovered from a young man in good health. Some clones in this sample may be carry-over from other donors' samples. DNA of the CDR3: TGTGCCAGCAGCCCGGGCCGGACGGGGTATGGCTACACCTTC. The encoded protein is CASSPGRTGYGYTF.